Detailed here is one TCR beta chain. This receptor's antigen is unknown. No base quality information exists; no much larger clone differs at one position. These data are taken from a study of technical replicates of blood from several donors (TCRdb year 2017). Libraries were prepared through the immunoSEQ multiplex PCR assay. The clones in this table, taken by TCRdb from immuneACCESS, are in-frame only. Not every clone is retained; where verified, under half of the shortfall comes from an unresolved V gene, and the cause of the rest is unknown. This sample gives approximately 81,000 clones in total; almost 96% of them show up just once. The ten largest clones represent roughly 0.36% of the sample. V lost 2 bases and J lost 0 bases; the stretch between them is 8 bases long. The CDR3 goes from the cysteine to the phenylalanine over 15 residues. Only CDR3 DNA remains: 45 bases, in frame from the first base. CDR1 is given as SGHTA and CDR2 as FQGNSA, both from the germline V gene.

The chain was built from TRBV7-2 and TRBJ1-3, with the D segment identity uncertain. The material sequenced was T cells isolated from PBMCs. The clonotype comes from a human donor in good health. CDR3 reads: CASSLSSSSGNTIYF. DNA sequence: TGTGCCAGCAGCTTATCCAGTTCCTCTGGAAACACCATATATTTT. Where the CDR3 stops, the reference TRBV7-2 and TRBJ1-3 genes take over; the full variable domain is GAGVSQSPSNKVTEKGKDVELRCDPISGHTALYWYRQSLGQGLEFLIYFQGNSAPDKSGLPSDRFSAERTGGSVSTLTIQRTQQEDSAVYLCASSLSSSSGNTIYFGEGSWLTVV.